The T cell receptor (beta chain) under discussion was sequenced for a study of cytomegalovirus exposure and HLA in healthy donors. Looked up from germline, CDR1 is SGHAT and CDR2 is FQNNGV. The CDR3 covers 15 residues. Primers: 60 Vbeta forward and 13 Jbeta reverse. Generated by immunoSEQ multiplex PCR, the TCRdb table keeps only in-frame clones and is missing some. Of 100,000 to 150,000 clones listed, around three quarters were seen once; the top ten hold 3.3%. This sequence was found in a woman aged 50 to 60 in good health and CMV-seronegative. The genes are TRBV11-2 and TRBJ2-5; 7 bases agree with TRBD1. Judging by the DNA end, TRBJ2-7 fits better; the J call may be wrong. The sequenced sample was PBMCs. The CDR3 reads CASRTGQAGSSEQYF. In DNA, the CDR3 is TGTGCCAGCAGAACCGGACAGGCCGGCTCTAGCGAGCAGTACTTC.